This T cell receptor beta chain stems from a study of identical twins. Healthy Caucasians were all of the donors. The CDR3 is 14 residues long. The germline gives CDR1 SGHTA, CDR2 FQGNSA. V shed 8 bases and J shed 2 bases, with 13 bases lying between them. TCRdb reprocessed the 5' RACE reads with MiXCR, giving one entry per CDR3 protein. The sample holds fewer than 900,000 distinct CDR3 sequences, over 20% seen once. These records were also assigned to another study, of T cells expressing NK-cell markers.

This clonotype originated in a woman between 18 and 29 years old in good health. The rearrangement uses TRBV7-2 and TRBJ1-5; no clear D. Sequenced material: PBMCs. The CDR3 DNA reads as TGTGCCAGCGGCGAATGGGGTCGCAATCAGCCCCAGCATTTT. Translation: CASGEWGRNQPQHF. The full variable domain, with the rest looked up from reference TRBV7-2 and TRBJ1-5, is GAGVSQSPSNKVTEKGKDVELRCDPISGHTALYWYRQSLGQGLEFLIYFQGNSAPDKSGLPSDRFSAERTGGSVSTLTIQRTQQEDSAVYLCASGEWGRNQPQHFGDGTRLSIL.